The T cell receptor (beta chain) described here comes from a study of Graves' ophthalmopathy and Graves' hyperthyroidism. Across the whole study: Pretreatment peripheral blood was obtained at initial diagnosis.

The V gene's germline CDR1 is SGHNT and CDR2 YYREEE (reference sequence). Trimming at V came to 1 base and at J to 8 bases, leaving 10 bases not matched to a gene. There are 16 residues in the CDR3. The sequenced template was RNA, covering the TCR beta CDR3 region. Following a first-round RT-PCR that used HTBI primers, a second-round multiplex PCR was carried out. MiXCR, applied by TCRdb to the multiplex PCR reads, yields one record per CDR3 protein. The repertoire holds around 36,000 distinct CDR3 sequences, with approximately 53% as singletons. This clonotype has at least ten counts. The diagnosis was founded upon clinical symptoms, serum thyroxine, TRAb, thyroid ultrasound and orbital computed tomography. The PBMCs had their origin in roughly 10 ml of fresh peripheral blood.

The specimen was peripheral blood. The rearrangement links TRBV5-4 to TRBJ2-2; 8 bases are a match to TRBD1. The TCR originated in an adult woman with stable Graves' hyperthyroidism. The CDR3 bases are TGTGCCAGCAGCTTGCCCCCAGGGGGCGCGAGGGGGGAGCTGTTTTTT. Its protein product is CASSLPPGGARGELFF.